A single sample is the source of the 12 T cell receptor beta chains below, sequenced in a study of T cells in localized non-small cell lung cancer. Profiled with immunoSEQ multiplex PCR; TCRdb holds only in-frame clones, not every one. Among roughly 17,000 clones listed, around 82% were seen once. The sequencing here drew on peripheral blood, taken before any cancer treatment. Receptors were obtained from a male donor aged 60 or older with stage III lung adenocarcinoma.

The chain uses TRBV11-3 and TRBJ1-1; D is undetermined. CDR1 and CDR2 (germline): SGHNT, YENEEA. V shed 1 base and J shed 0 bases, with 9 bases lying between them. This CDR3 spans 15 amino acids. The CDR3 here is CASSLAPQMNTEAFF. The CDR3 DNA follows: TGTGCCAGCAGCTTAGCGCCCCAGATGAACACTGAAGCTTTCTTT.

This rearrangement joins TRBV11-1 to TRBJ1-1, with TRBD1 as a possible D gene (5 bases). CDR3 length: 13 residues. Germline V gene data show CDR1 as SGHAT and CDR2 as FQDESV (reference sequence). Between the trimmed V and J ends, which lost 6 bases and 2 bases, there was a span of 10 bases. DNA of the CDR3: TGTGCCAGCAGGTTGGGACCAAACACTGAAGCTTTCTTT. Protein: CASRLGPNTEAFF.

The J gene is TRBJ2-3, the V gene TRBV7-6; no clear D. Germline values: CDR1 SGHVS, CDR2 FNYEAQ. The CDR3 spans 14 residues. Deletions cut 1 base from V and 4 bases from J, with 9 bases between. The CDR3 region is CASSLGSRADTQYF. As DNA, the CDR3 is TGTGCCAGCAGCTTAGGTAGTCGGGCAGATACGCAGTATTTT.

V and J are TRBV2 and TRBJ1-2, with D possibly matching TRBD1 (5 bases). The CDR3 is 16 residues long. The V end lost 1 base, the J end lost 8 bases, and 20 bases lay between the germline ends. Germline CDR1 and CDR2: SNHLY and FYNNEI. CDR3 in amino acids: CASSEEAGRIISGYTF. CDR3 sequence (DNA): TGTGCCAGCAGTGAAGAGGCAGGGCGAATTATATCGGGCTACACCTTC.

The V call is TRBV4-1, the J call TRBJ1-1; D not certain. The CDR3 covers 16 residues. With 1 base removed from V and 0 bases from J, the gap between germline ends came to 12 bases. Germline V gene sequence: CDR1 MGHRA, CDR2 YSYEKL. The CDR3 reads CASSQGAGVLNTEAFF. Here the CDR3 DNA reads TGCGCCAGCAGCCAAGGAGCAGGAGTCTTGAACACTGAAGCTTTCTTT.

The chain is built from TRBV9 and TRBJ1-3; no clear D gene. V was trimmed by 2 bases and J by 7 bases, leaving 10 bases between them. The CDR3 extends over 13 amino acids. CDR1 is SGDLS, CDR2 YYNGEE, per germline. Here the CDR3 reads CASSVGGWNTIYF. The CDR3 nucleotides read TGTGCCAGCAGCGTGGGTGGGTGGAACACCATATATTTT.

This chain uses TRBV2 with TRBJ2-3, with 7 bases aligning to TRBD1. Trimming at V came to 5 bases and at J to 3 bases, leaving 8 bases not matched to a gene. CDR3 length equals 15 residues. CDR1 and CDR2 from the germline V gene are SNHLY and FYNNEI. The CDR3 DNA follows: TGTGCCAGCAGTTCCCGACAGGGTTGGACAGATACGCAGTATTTT. Its protein product is CASSSRQGWTDTQYF.

The genes are TRBV6-5 and TRBJ1-1; D gene unclear. Trimming cost V 1 base and J 1 base, with 4 bases left between them. The germline gives CDR1 MNHEY, CDR2 SVGAGI. The CDR3 loop spans 13 amino acids. The CDR3 loop is CASSYWQNTEAFF. CDR3 in DNA: TGTGCCAGCAGTTACTGGCAGAACACTGAAGCTTTCTTT.

This CDR3 reads CAIAGTGLNEQFF. For the CDR3, the DNA is TGTGCCATAGCCGGGACAGGACTCAATGAGCAGTTCTTC. The V call is TRBV6-1, the J call TRBJ2-1; TRBD1 aligns across 8 bases. Germline CDR1 and CDR2: MNHNS and SASEGT. J was trimmed by 6 bases and V by 10 bases; bases with no gene match: 8. This CDR3 has 13 amino acids.

The CDR3 is CASSLTDQETQYF. In DNA, the CDR3 is TGTGCCAGCAGCTTAACAGACCAAGAGACCCAGTACTTC. The V and J genes are TRBV7-9 and TRBJ2-5; D is ambiguous. The V end was cut by 2 bases, the J end by 0 bases, with 4 bases between. Germline CDR1 is SEHNR and CDR2 is FQNEAQ (reference sequence). The CDR3 is 13 amino acids.

The table lists this clone with a count of one. J is TRBJ2-3 and V is TRBV5-1, with D unresolved. CDR1 and CDR2 from the germline V gene are SGHRS and YFSETQ. CDR3 length equals 12 residues. V was trimmed by 2 bases and J by 2 bases, leaving 3 bases between them. CDR3 DNA sequence: TGCGCCAGCAGCTTAGACACAGATACGCAGTATTTT. Translated: CASSLDTDTQYF.

The rearrangement uses TRBV9 and TRBJ2-3; D is possibly TRBD2 (5 bases). The CDR3 sequence is 15 residues long. V was shortened by 3 bases and J by 3 bases, with 14 bases between the two germline ends. CDR1 is SGDLS, CDR2 YYNGEE, per germline. The CDR3 sequence is CASSAGLASTDTQYF. CDR3 in DNA: TGTGCCAGCAGCGCCGGCCTAGCAAGTACAGATACGCAGTATTTT.